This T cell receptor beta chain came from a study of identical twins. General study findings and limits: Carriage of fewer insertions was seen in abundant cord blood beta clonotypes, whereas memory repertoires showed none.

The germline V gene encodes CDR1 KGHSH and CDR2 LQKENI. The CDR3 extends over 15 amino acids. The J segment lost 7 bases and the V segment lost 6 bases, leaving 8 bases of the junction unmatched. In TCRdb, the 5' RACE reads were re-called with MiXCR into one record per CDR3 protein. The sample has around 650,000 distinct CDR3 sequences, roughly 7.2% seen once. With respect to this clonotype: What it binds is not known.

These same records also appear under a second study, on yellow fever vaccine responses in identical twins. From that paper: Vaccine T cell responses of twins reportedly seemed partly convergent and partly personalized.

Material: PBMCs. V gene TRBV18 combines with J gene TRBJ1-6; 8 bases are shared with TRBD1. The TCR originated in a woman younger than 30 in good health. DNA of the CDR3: TGTGCCAGCTCTGATGGACAGGGTGAAAATTCACCCCTCCACTTT. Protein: CASSDGQGENSPLHF.